One sample yielded the 11 T cell receptor beta chains listed below, sequenced in a study of blood T cell repertoires in COVID-19 (dated by TCRdb to the early 2020s). Library construction relied on the immunoSEQ multiplex PCR assay. Sourced from immuneACCESS, this table was stored by TCRdb with only in-frame sequences that have V and J called. A share of the clones is absent; for the studies checked, an unresolved V gene accounts for under half, and the remainder has no known explanation. The sample records 35,000 to 40,000 clones, 81% of which are singletons. In total, the top ten clones hold around 32% of the sample. The sequenced sample was peripheral blood. Receptor source: a man at least 80 years old with active or convalescent COVID-19.

The rearrangement uses TRBV6-5 and TRBJ2-1, with 8 bases identical to TRBD2. CDR3 size: 13 residues. The ends lost 8 bases at V and 4 bases at J; junction bases unmatched: 4. Germline CDR1 MNHEY, CDR2 SVGAGI. CDR3 DNA: TGTGCCAGCGTACTAGCGGAATACAATGAGCAGTTCTTC. Protein product: CASVLAEYNEQFF.

The J gene is TRBJ2-5, the V gene TRBV11-2; 7 nucleotides align to TRBD2. Trimming removed 4 bases from V and 4 bases from J; junction bases left unmatched: 6. This CDR3 is 14 amino acids long. Germline V gene lookup returns CDR1 SGHAT and CDR2 FQNNGV. The CDR3 bases are TGTGCCAGCAGCTCGAGGACTAGTTCAGAGACCCAGTACTTC. Protein sequence: CASSSRTSSETQYF.

The gene calls are TRBV4-1 and TRBJ1-5; no clear D. V gave up 2 bases and J gave up 7 bases, with 9 bases separating them. The CDR3 loop spans 13 amino acids. Germline V CDR1 and CDR2: MGHRA, YSYEKL. The chain's CDR3 is CASSQRMEQPQHF. In nucleotides, the CDR3 is TGCGCCAGCAGCCAAAGGATGGAGCAGCCCCAGCATTTT.

The chain links TRBV30 to TRBJ1-2, with 9 bases lining up with TRBD1. From germline, CDR1 is GTSNPN and CDR2 SVGIG (reference sequence). Trimming at V came to 5 bases and at J to 9 bases, leaving 7 bases not matched to a gene. The CDR3 loop spans 12 amino acids. The CDR3 here is CAWSPGTGSYTF. CDR3 DNA sequence: TGTGCCTGGTCTCCCGGGACAGGGAGCTACACCTTC.

The V and J genes are TRBV7-9 and TRBJ2-7; D is ambiguous. V shed 2 bases and J shed 4 bases, with 18 bases lying between them. This CDR3 is 16 amino acids long. Germline lookup yields CDR1 SEHNR and CDR2 FQNEAQ (reference sequence). The CDR3 region is CASSLLTAASKYEQYF. DNA for the CDR3: TGTGCCAGCAGCTTACTAACGGCGGCATCGAAGTACGAGCAGTACTTC.

This rearrangement joins TRBV18 to TRBJ2-1; a possible D gene is TRBD1 (5 bases). The V gene's germline CDR1 is KGHSH and CDR2 LQKENI. The CDR3 is made up of 15 amino acids. The ends were cut back, 4 bases at V and 1 base at J, with 11 bases in the middle. CDR3 bases: TGTGCCAGCTCACTGGACATTAGATCCTACAATGAGCAGTTCTTC. As protein: CASSLDIRSYNEQFF.

This chain joins TRBV9 and TRBJ2-1; 10 bases align to TRBD2. The CDR3 loop spans 18 amino acids. Germline CDR1 is SGDLS and CDR2 is YYNGEE. With 3 bases clipped from V and 9 bases from J, the junction kept 18 bases outside the gene matches. The CDR3 spells CASSDHPLSSGRQGEQFF. Written as DNA, the CDR3 is TGTGCCAGCAGCGACCACCCCCTCTCTAGCGGGAGACAGGGTGAGCAGTTCTTC.

The chain couples TRBV18 to TRBJ2-1; TRBD2 agrees at 8 bases. CDR1 KGHSH and CDR2 LQKENI come from the germline V gene. The CDR3 spans 15 residues. V lost 2 bases to trimming and J lost 4 bases; unmatched junction nucleotides: 4. CDR3 DNA: TGTGCCAGCTCACCAACTAGCGGAGATTACAATGAGCAGTTCTTC. It is translated as CASSPTSGDYNEQFF.

In nucleotides, the CDR3 is TGTGCCAGCAGCTTCCAGGTTTCGCCCCAGCATTTT. Its translation is CASSFQVSPQHF. V is TRBV12-3 or TRBV12-4 and J is TRBJ1-5; the D is unclear. CDR3 length: 12 amino acids. V was pared by 6 bases and J by 9 bases, with 12 bases between.

This chain uses TRBV11-1 with TRBJ2-1; D is undetermined. Trimming pared 6 bases from V and 4 bases from J, leaving 16 bases between. The CDR3 consists of 15 residues. From germline, CDR1 is SGHAT and CDR2 FQDESV (reference sequence). CDR3 bases: TGTGCCAGCAGTCGTTTAGCTACCCCTTACAATGAGCAGTTCTTC. It encodes CASSRLATPYNEQFF.

This clone was counted a single time. V is TRBV5-1 and J is TRBJ2-1; 7 bases line up with TRBD1. The CDR3 runs 15 residues. With V trimmed by 9 bases and J by 2 bases, 11 bases remained unmatched. Germline values: CDR1 SGHRS, CDR2 YFSETQ. This CDR3 is CATSYDRVPYNEQFF. The CDR3, as DNA: TGCGCCACCTCTTATGACAGGGTCCCCTACAATGAGCAGTTCTTC.